A single sample is the source of the 14 T cell receptor beta chains below, sequenced in a study of Graves' ophthalmopathy and Graves' hyperthyroidism. Amplification from RNA transcripts yielded the TCR beta CDR3 regions. First-round RT-PCR used HTBI primers; second-round multiplex PCR followed. TCRdb itself ran the multiplex PCR reads through MiXCR, one entry per CDR3 protein. The sample includes hundreds of thousands of distinct CDR3 sequences, 22% seen only once; the top ten take about 6.6%. Sequencing used peripheral blood. The receptors were sampled from a woman under 30 with stable Graves' hyperthyroidism. Some clones in this sample may be carry-over from other donors' samples.

The V call is TRBV9, the J call TRBJ1-3; 7 bases map to TRBD1. Germline CDR1 is SGDLS and CDR2 is YYNGEE. V lost 7 bases and J lost 4; bases outside the gene matches: 11. This CDR3 contains 15 residues. CDR3 nucleotides: TGTGCCAGCGGACGCGGGACAGTATCCGGAAACACCATATATTTT. Amino acids: CASGRGTVSGNTIYF.

There are a few counts of this clonotype. The chain employs TRBV7-8 and TRBJ1-2; the match to TRBD1 covers 7 bases. Germline V gene lookup returns CDR1 SGHVS and CDR2 FQNEAQ. This CDR3 has 12 residues. V lost 5 bases, J lost 7 bases, and 4 bases stayed unmatched. DNA for the CDR3: TGTGCCAGCAGCCAGGACAGGTCTGGCTACACCTTC. Protein sequence: CASSQDRSGYTF.

This clonotype was found many times. The chain is built from TRBV19 and TRBJ1-2; unclear D gene. Germline CDR1 LNHDA, CDR2 SQIVND (reference sequence). V was trimmed by 1 base and J by 5 bases, leaving 5 bases between them. The CDR3 length is 12 residues. In DNA, the CDR3 is TGTGCCAGTAGTATAGCCGGTTATGGCTACACCTTC. This translates into CASSIAGYGYTF.

The chain recombines TRBV20-1 with TRBJ1-1; 7 bases are shared with TRBD1. This CDR3 is built from 14 residues. Germline loops: CDR1 DFQATT, CDR2 SNEGSKA (reference sequence). Trimming at V came to 2 bases and at J to 4 bases, leaving 7 bases not matched to a gene. This chain's CDR3 is CSARLRGRGTEAFF. DNA of the CDR3: TGCAGTGCTAGATTGAGGGGGCGCGGCACTGAAGCTTTCTTT.

This clonotype was counted ten times or more. The chain links TRBV29-1 to TRBJ2-5; D is uncertain. With 0 bases removed from V and 5 bases from J, the gap between germline ends came to 16 bases. CDR1 is SQVTM, CDR2 ANQGSEA, per germline. The CDR3 totals 15 residues. The CDR3 sequence is CSVEEVKIVRETQYF. DNA of the CDR3: TGCAGCGTTGAAGAAGTAAAGATTGTACGGGAGACCCAGTACTTC.

Details on this clonotype: The conserved closing phenylalanine or tryptophan is absent in this CDR3, likely reflecting a read error. The DNA is left out, because the CDR3 cannot be placed on it with certainty; the CDR3 is given as TCRdb lists it. V usage is TRBV12-3 or TRBV12-4 and J usage is TRBJ2-2. The CDR3 numbers 11 amino acids, ends counted. The CDR3: CASLLTGELCV.

This clonotype was seen a handful of times. The V gene is TRBV12-3 or TRBV12-4, the J gene TRBJ2-5; 11 nucleotides line up with TRBD2. The CDR3 extends over 13 amino acids. Unmatched junction bases numbered 6, after V lost 5 bases and J lost 10 bases. For the CDR3, the DNA is TGTGCCAGCAGTCTTAGCGGGGGGGCCGGCCAGTACTTC. It encodes CASSLSGGAGQYF.

The chain couples TRBV28 to TRBJ2-2; TRBD1 matches 7 bases. Germline V gene lookup returns CDR1 MDHEN and CDR2 SYDVKM. J lost 9 bases, V lost 5 bases, and 12 bases had no gene match. This CDR3 is 15 amino acids long. CDR3: CASSPYRTGFRELFF. The CDR3 DNA is TGTGCCAGCAGTCCTTACCGGACAGGATTCCGGGAGCTGTTTTTT.

The chain has TRBV28 and TRBJ1-5, with TRBD1 matching over 7 bases. The CDR3 contains 18 residues. Germline V lookup: CDR1 MDHEN, CDR2 SYDVKM. V shed 6 bases and J 4 bases; nucleotides not matched to a gene: 18. CDR3 residues: CASSALRDSKGVNQPQHF. The CDR3 nucleotides are TGTGCCAGCAGCGCCCTCCGGGACAGTAAAGGGGTAAATCAGCCCCAGCATTTT. The whole variable domain, filled in from reference TRBV28 and TRBJ1-5, reads DVKVTQSSRYLVKRTGEKVFLECVQDMDHENMFWYRQDPGLGLRLIYFSYDVKMKEKGDIPEGYSVSREKKERFSLILESASTNQTSMYLCASSALRDSKGVNQPQHFGDGTRLSIL.

This clonotype was recorded at least ten times. V is TRBV18 and J is TRBJ2-7; D is unresolved. The CDR3 consists of 15 residues. Germline loops: CDR1 KGHSH, CDR2 LQKENI. Trimming left V 3 bases short and J 2 bases short, with 14 bases between. CDR3 sequence (DNA): TGTGCCAGCTCACCCTCAGAGACCTCCACCTACGAGCAGTACTTC. It translates to CASSPSETSTYEQYF.

In regard to this clonotype: A junction end diverges from the germline sequence, so it may reflect a read error. The rearrangement joins TRBV13 to TRBJ1-2; perhaps TRBD1 as D (5 bases). There are 14 residues in the CDR3. Germline CDR1 PRHDT, CDR2 FYEKMQ (reference sequence). The CDR3 bases are TGTGCCAGCAGCGCCCGGGACTGGGACTATGGCTTCACCTTC. It yields the protein CASSARDWDYGFTF.

This clonotype came up many times. The chain is built from TRBV7-2 and TRBJ1-2; D is unresolved. The V end was cut by 1 base, the J end by 6 bases, with 6 bases between. CDR1 SGHTA and CDR2 FQGNSA come from the germline V gene. This CDR3 comprises 12 residues. The CDR3 region is CASSLDGNGYTF. CDR3 sequence (DNA): TGTGCCAGCAGCTTAGACGGGAATGGCTACACCTTC.

This clonotype was observed many times. The rearrangement uses TRBV5-1 and TRBJ1-6; TRBD1 aligns across 8 bases. Germline V gene lookup returns CDR1 SGHRS and CDR2 YFSETQ. This CDR3 has 15 amino acids. J was trimmed by 7 bases and V by 4 bases; bases with no gene match: 7. CDR3 loop: CASSQRTGRNSPLHF. The CDR3 nucleotides read TGCGCCAGCAGCCAACGGACAGGGAGAAATTCACCCCTCCACTTT.

At least ten counts were recorded for this clonotype. The V gene is TRBV6-1, the J gene TRBJ2-7; TRBD1 might be the D (6 bases). Germline values: CDR1 MNHNS, CDR2 SASEGT. The CDR3 sequence is 14 residues long. V lost 2 bases and J 5 bases, leaving 13 bases between the germline ends. The CDR3 nucleotides are TGTGCCAGCAGTGAACGGTACAGGGTCAACGAGCAGTACTTC. This encodes CASSERYRVNEQYF.